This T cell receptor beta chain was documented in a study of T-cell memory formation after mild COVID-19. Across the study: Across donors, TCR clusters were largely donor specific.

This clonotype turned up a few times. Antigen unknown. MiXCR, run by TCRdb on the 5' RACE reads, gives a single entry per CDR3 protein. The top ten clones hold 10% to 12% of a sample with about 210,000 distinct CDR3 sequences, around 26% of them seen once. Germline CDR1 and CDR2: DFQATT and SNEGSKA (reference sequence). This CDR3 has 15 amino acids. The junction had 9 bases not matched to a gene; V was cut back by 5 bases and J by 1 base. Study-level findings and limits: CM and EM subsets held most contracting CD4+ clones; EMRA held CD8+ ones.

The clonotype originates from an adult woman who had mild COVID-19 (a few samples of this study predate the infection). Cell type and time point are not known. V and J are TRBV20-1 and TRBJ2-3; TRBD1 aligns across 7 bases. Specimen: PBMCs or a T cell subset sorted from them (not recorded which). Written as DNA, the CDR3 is TGCAGTGCTCCCAACCGAGGACAGGGCACAGATACGCAGTATTTT. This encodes CSAPNRGQGTDTQYF.